This T cell receptor beta chain emerged from a study of blood T cell repertoires in COVID-19. This CDR3 contains 13 residues. CDR1 MNHNY and CDR2 SVGAGI come from the germline V gene (reference sequence). Between the trimmed V and J ends, which lost 2 bases and 7 bases, there was a span of 8 bases. The table came from immunoSEQ multiplex PCR; TCRdb's copy has only in-frame clones and leaves some out. The table includes 250,000 to 300,000 clones, around 86% detected once. The specimen sequenced was peripheral blood. The V and J genes are TRBV6-6 and TRBJ1-4; D uncertain. The receptor was derived from a woman aged 25 to 45 with active or convalescent COVID-19. CDR3 bases: TGTGCCAGCAGTTACCTTCCGAGTGAAAAACTGTTTTTT. Its protein product is CASSYLPSEKLFF.